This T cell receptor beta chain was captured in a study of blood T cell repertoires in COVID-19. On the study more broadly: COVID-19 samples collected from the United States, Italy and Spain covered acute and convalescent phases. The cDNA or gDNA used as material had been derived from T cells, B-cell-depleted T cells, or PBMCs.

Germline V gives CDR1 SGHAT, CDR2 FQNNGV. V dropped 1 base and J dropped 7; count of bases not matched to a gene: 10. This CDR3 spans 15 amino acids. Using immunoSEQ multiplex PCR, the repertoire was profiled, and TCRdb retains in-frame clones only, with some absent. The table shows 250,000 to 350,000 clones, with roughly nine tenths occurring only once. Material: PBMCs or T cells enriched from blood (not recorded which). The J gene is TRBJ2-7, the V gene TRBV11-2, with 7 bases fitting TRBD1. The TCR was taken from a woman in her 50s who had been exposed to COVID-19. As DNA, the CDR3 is TGTGCCAGCAGCTTAGTAGTCACAGGGGAGAGTGAGCAGTACTTC. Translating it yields CASSLVVTGESEQYF.